This TCR beta chain emerged from a study of lymphopenia after photon versus proton radiotherapy. This clone was recorded only once. Its target is not known. Trimming took off 5 bases at V and 8 bases at J, with 14 bases between the two ends. Germline V gene lookup returns CDR1 SGHRS and CDR2 YFSETQ. The CDR3 is 14 amino acids. TCRdb's table, derived via immunoSEQ multiplex PCR, lists solely in-frame clones and lacks some. The data contain about 64,000 clones, 87% of them singletons. General observations from the study: Better survival with proton therapy was suggested as possible, not demonstrated.

The clonotype was recovered from an older man with esophageal cancer. Specimen: peripheral blood, collected from a patient treated with proton-based radiotherapy. The chain has TRBV5-1 and TRBJ1-6, with D perhaps matching TRBD1 (6 bases). CDR3 sequence reads: CASRLGGSDSPLHF. In DNA, the CDR3 is TGCGCCAGCAGGCTCGGGGGCAGCGATTCACCCCTCCACTTT.